This TCR beta chain was captured by sequencing in a study of cytomegalovirus exposure and HLA in healthy donors. Study-level results: Among CMV-associated TCR beta chains, most appeared HLA-restricted in a later analysis.

Notes on this clone: The antigen remains undetermined.

In the PCR, 60 Vbeta and 13 Jbeta primers were used. Assay: immunoSEQ multiplex PCR; the TCRdb copy retains only in-frame clones and omits some. This sample has about 140,000 clones, with approximately 70% found just once. CDR1 is SGHRS and CDR2 is YFSETQ in the germline V gene. This CDR3 is 14 amino acids long. The V and J ends lost 2 bases and 5 bases, in that order; junction bases with no gene match: 4. Material: PBMCs. This TCR derives from a human donor in good health. V usage is TRBV5-1 and J usage is TRBJ1-5; TRBD1 agrees at 7 bases. CDR3 protein: CASSLQGTDQPQHF. The CDR3, as DNA: TGCGCCAGCAGCTTACAGGGGACGGATCAGCCCCAGCATTTT.